These 30 T cell receptor beta chains share one sample of origin, sequenced in a study of Ad26.COV2.S vaccination and SARS-CoV-2 variants. Treatment defined: approximately 18 received Ad26.COV2.S at low or high dose, single or two shots; about 5 received placebo; per-sample allocation not given. Samples came from day 63 after the first vaccine or placebo injection. Produced via immunoSEQ multiplex PCR; TCRdb's table is partial and in-frame only. The sample has some 520,000 clones, about 83% seen once; the top ten hold more than 10%. This specimen was peripheral blood, taken in a trial of Ad26.COV2.S vaccine versus placebo. The receptors stem from a person aged 18-65 years who received the Ad26.COV2.S COVID-19 vaccine or a placebo.

A note on this clone: The sample holds other DNA sequences that translate to the same CDR3. The chain recombines TRBV9 with TRBJ1-1; the D is unclear. The CDR3 is 12 amino acids. Germline CDR1 is SGDLS and CDR2 is YYNGEE. The V and J ends lost 0 bases and 3 bases respectively, with 3 bases between them. CDR3 residues: CASSVGDTEAFF. The CDR3 region has the DNA TGTGCCAGCAGCGTAGGCGACACTGAAGCTTTCTTT.

The chain couples TRBV5-6 to TRBJ1-4; D ambiguous. V shed 4 bases and J shed 3 bases, with 16 bases lying between them. CDR1 and CDR2 from the germline V gene are SGHDT and YYEEEE. CDR3 length: 16 residues. The CDR3 region has the DNA TGTGCCAGCAGCCCACCTTCGGGTCGATCTAATGAAAAACTGTTTTTT. Its translation: CASSPPSGRSNEKLFF.

The gene calls are TRBV2 and TRBJ2-1; D remains unclear. V lost 1 base to trimming and J lost 3 bases, with 4 bases between them. The germline gives CDR1 SNHLY, CDR2 FYNNEI. This CDR3 spans 13 amino acids. As DNA, the CDR3 is TGTGCCAGCAGTGAAGTAGGCTACAATGAGCAGTTCTTC. Translation gives CASSEVGYNEQFF.

V and J are TRBV28 and TRBJ1-2; TRBD1 is a possible D gene (6 bases). The ends were cut back, 5 bases at V and 2 bases at J, with 12 bases in the middle. The CDR3 consists of 14 residues. From germline, CDR1 is MDHEN and CDR2 SYDVKM. CDR3 nucleotides: TGTGCCAGCAGTCTTGGACAGTCCAACTATGGCTACACCTTC. It specifies CASSLGQSNYGYTF.

This clone is a singleton in its sample. V is TRBV4-1 and J is TRBJ1-2, with TRBD1 as a possible D gene (5 bases). CDR3 size: 16 residues. CDR1 is MGHRA and CDR2 is YSYEKL in the germline V gene. With 0 bases removed from V and 8 bases from J, the gap between germline ends came to 19 bases. CDR3 in amino acids: CASSQDPGGPPRGYTF. Here the CDR3 DNA reads TGCGCCAGCAGCCAAGACCCCGGGGGTCCACCGAGAGGCTACACCTTC.

This chain uses TRBV27 with TRBJ1-2; a weak D match, TRBD1 (6 bases). Germline loops: CDR1 MNHEY, CDR2 SMNVEV (reference sequence). Trimming left V 6 bases short and J 8 bases short, with 13 bases between. The CDR3 consists of 12 residues. The CDR3 spells CASRTGMRGYTF. CDR3 sequence (DNA): TGTGCCAGCAGAACAGGGATGAGAGGCTACACCTTC.

This rearrangement joins TRBV7-9 to TRBJ2-5; the match to TRBD1 covers 7 bases. The length of the CDR3 is 14 residues. V lost 4 bases, J lost 4 bases, and 6 bases stayed unmatched. Looked up from germline, CDR1 is SEHNR and CDR2 is FQNEAQ (reference sequence). This chain's CDR3 is CASSSRQGVETQYF. Here the CDR3 DNA reads TGTGCCAGCAGCTCAAGACAGGGAGTAGAGACCCAGTACTTC.

The V gene is TRBV4-1, the J gene TRBJ2-5; D not resolved. The CDR3 spans 11 residues. Trimming stripped 4 bases from V and 6 bases from J, with 6 bases between. Germline loops: CDR1 MGHRA, CDR2 YSYEKL. CDR3 sequence (DNA): TGCGCCAGCAGCCCCTATCAGACCCAGTACTTC. Translated, it gives CASSPYQTQYF.

The V and J genes are TRBV6-5 and TRBJ2-1; TRBD2 is a possible D gene (6 bases). The V and J ends lost 9 bases and 2 bases respectively, with 14 bases between them. The germline V gene encodes CDR1 MNHEY and CDR2 SVGAGI. The CDR3 runs 14 residues. The CDR3 here is CASTAGLTYNEQFF. The CDR3 region has the DNA TGTGCCAGTACGGCGGGACTGACCTACAATGAGCAGTTCTTC.

This chain connects TRBV4-3 to TRBJ1-2, with TRBD1 matching over 11 bases. This CDR3 spans 13 amino acids. Germline CDR1 and CDR2: LGHNA and YSLEER. Unmatched junction bases numbered 0, after V lost 1 base and J lost 8 bases. The CDR3 here is CASSQGTGGGYTF. The CDR3 DNA is TGCGCCAGCAGCCAAGGGACAGGGGGCGGCTACACCTTC.

This clone was seen just once. This sequence joins TRBV5-1 and TRBJ2-5; tentatively, D is TRBD2 (6 bases). CDR1 is SGHRS, CDR2 YFSETQ, per germline. The CDR3 extends over 17 amino acids. Between the trimmed V and J ends, which lost 6 bases and 0 bases, there was a span of 21 bases. CDR3 in amino acids: CASTTQGLPPYQETQYF. In DNA, the CDR3 is TGCGCCAGCACCACCCAGGGACTGCCGCCGTACCAAGAGACCCAGTACTTC.

The chain carries TRBV27 and TRBJ2-5, with D perhaps matching TRBD1 (6 bases). CDR1 and CDR2 from the germline V gene are MNHEY and SMNVEV (reference sequence). V lost 2 bases to trimming and J lost 2 bases, with 12 bases between them. This CDR3 is 15 amino acids long. The CDR3 nucleotides read TGTGCCAGCAGTTTAAGGGGGATTCCTCAAGAGACCCAGTACTTC. It specifies CASSLRGIPQETQYF.

This chain connects TRBV5-6 to TRBJ2-1, with D uncertain. The CDR3 spans 16 residues. Trimming cost V 1 base and J 0 bases, with 11 bases left between them. Per germline, CDR1 SGHDT and CDR2 YYEEEE. The CDR3 reads CASSLKVISSYNEQFF. In nucleotides, the CDR3 is TGTGCCAGCAGCTTGAAGGTGATAAGCTCCTACAATGAGCAGTTCTTC.

V and J are TRBV7-2 and TRBJ2-2, with 11 bases matching TRBD2. The CDR3 length is 17 residues. With 5 bases clipped from V and 7 bases from J, the junction kept 12 bases outside the gene matches. Per germline, CDR1 SGHTA and CDR2 FQGNSA. The CDR3: CASSPELAGVLDGELFF. CDR3 sequence (DNA): TGTGCCAGCAGCCCTGAACTAGCGGGAGTGTTGGACGGGGAGCTGTTTTTT.

The sample holds a few counts of this clone. The rearrangement uses TRBV4-3 and TRBJ1-5, with 8 bases identical to TRBD1. This CDR3 is 15 amino acids long. V shed 4 bases, J shed 0 bases, and the junction held 2 bases outside the gene matches. Germline CDR1 reads LGHNA; CDR2 reads YSLEER. This chain's CDR3 is CASSLDRGSNQPQHF. The DNA for the CDR3 is TGCGCCAGCAGCCTCGACAGGGGTAGCAATCAGCCCCAGCATTTT.

The V gene is TRBV2, the J gene TRBJ1-6, with a weak D call TRBD1 (5 bases). Germline V gene lookup returns CDR1 SNHLY and CDR2 FYNNEI. This CDR3 spans 14 amino acids. Trimming shortened V by 1 base and J by 7 bases, and 8 bases separated the two germline ends. The CDR3 bases are TGTGCCAGCAGTGAAGGCAGGGCCAATTCACCCCTCCACTTT. Protein product: CASSEGRANSPLHF.

The chain employs TRBV3-1 (or the pseudogene TRBV3-2) and TRBJ2-7, with D unclear. The V end was cut by 3 bases, the J end by 3 bases, with 12 bases between. The CDR3 loop spans 14 amino acids. Germline assignment: CDR1 LGHDT and CDR2 YNNKEL (reference sequence). CDR3 protein: CASSHNDTNYEQYF. The DNA of the CDR3 is TGTGCCAGCAGCCATAACGACACCAACTACGAGCAGTACTTC.

The chain joins TRBV5-1 to TRBJ2-3; D might be TRBD1 (5 bases). The CDR3 runs 15 residues. V was pared by 4 bases and J by 2 bases, with 14 bases between. Germline V CDR1 and CDR2: SGHRS, YFSETQ. This chain's CDR3 is CASSPSGLDTDTQYF. CDR3 coding DNA: TGCGCCAGCAGCCCCTCAGGGTTGGACACAGATACGCAGTATTTT. The full variable domain, rest sourced from reference TRBV5-1 and TRBJ2-3, is KAGVTQTPRYLIKTRGQQVTLSCSPISGHRSVSWYQQTPGQGLQFLFEYFSETQRNKGNFPGRFSGRQFSNSRSEMNVSTLELGDSALYLCASSPSGLDTDTQYFGPGTRLTVL.

This clone was detected once. The chain combines TRBV15 with TRBJ2-7; D assignment may be TRBD1 or TRBD2 (6 bases each). Trimming left V 1 base short and J 1 base short, with 14 bases between. This CDR3 comprises 16 residues. CDR1 and CDR2 (germline): LNHNV, YYDKDF (reference sequence). This chain's CDR3 is CATSRGGAGTSYEQYF. CDR3 nucleotide sequence: TGTGCCACCAGCAGAGGGGGGGCGGGGACATCCTACGAGCAGTACTTC.

This clone showed up just a few times. The chain recombines TRBV28 with TRBJ2-7; 8 nucleotides agree with TRBD2. Trimming removed 9 bases from V and 7 bases from J; junction bases left unmatched: 14. CDR1 and CDR2 (germline): MDHEN, SYDVKM. The CDR3 has 14 amino acids. CDR3 nucleotide sequence: TGTGCCAGTAGCGGGACCTCATACGGGGGGGAGCAGTACTTC. The encoded protein is CASSGTSYGGEQYF. The full variable domain, completed using reference TRBV28 and TRBJ2-7, is DVKVTQSSRYLVKRTGEKVFLECVQDMDHENMFWYRQDPGLGLRLIYFSYDVKMKEKGDIPEGYSVSREKKERFSLILESASTNQTSMYLCASSGTSYGGEQYFGPGTRLTVT.

The chain recombines TRBV9 with TRBJ2-5, with D tentatively TRBD2 (5 bases). CDR1 is SGDLS, CDR2 YYNGEE, per germline. CDR3 length: 15 amino acids. The ends were cut back, 0 bases at V and 2 bases at J, with 11 bases in the middle. The CDR3 nucleotides read TGTGCCAGCAGCGTAGCGGCGGGCAGACAAGAGACCCAGTACTTC. This sequence encodes CASSVAAGRQETQYF. The full variable domain, with the rest looked up from reference TRBV9 and TRBJ2-5, is DSGVTQTPKHLITATGQRVTLRCSPRSGDLSVYWYQQSLDQGLQFLIQYYNGEERAKGNILERFSAQQFPDLHSELNLSSLELGDSALYFCASSVAAGRQETQYFGPGTRLLVL.

The chain links TRBV9 to TRBJ2-7; no firm D call. CDR1 is SGDLS and CDR2 is YYNGEE in the germline V gene. The ends were cut back, 0 bases at V and 2 bases at J, with 9 bases in the middle. The length of the CDR3 is 14 residues. In DNA, the CDR3 is TGTGCCAGCAGCGTAGCTACTGGAACCTACGAGCAGTACTTC. It specifies CASSVATGTYEQYF.

This rearrangement joins TRBV3-1 (or the pseudogene TRBV3-2) to TRBJ1-4; 8 nucleotides line up with TRBD1. Germline CDR1 and CDR2: LGHDT and YNNKEL (reference sequence). Unmatched junction bases numbered 9, after V lost 4 bases and J lost 8 bases. The CDR3 sequence is 15 residues long. CDR3 residues: CASSPGTGWGEKLFF. CDR3 DNA: TGTGCCAGCAGCCCTGGGACAGGCTGGGGGGAAAAACTGTTTTTT.

The chain recombines TRBV6-2 or TRBV6-3 with TRBJ2-1; 11 nucleotides line up with TRBD2. Germline values: CDR1 MNHEY, CDR2 SVGEGT. This CDR3 is 18 amino acids long. V dropped 0 bases and J dropped 7; count of bases not matched to a gene: 11. CDR3 sequence: CASSYSGTSGTFGNEQFF. The CDR3 DNA reads TGTGCCAGCAGTTACTCAGGGACTAGCGGTACCTTTGGGAATGAGCAGTTCTTC.

J is TRBJ2-3 and V is TRBV27; D is unclear. Germline CDR1 is MNHEY and CDR2 is SMNVEV (reference sequence). V lost 1 base and J lost 4, with 12 bases in between. The CDR3 sequence is 15 residues long. This chain's CDR3 is CASSLFAPTPDTQYF. The CDR3 DNA reads TGTGCCAGCAGTTTATTTGCCCCTACCCCAGATACGCAGTATTTT.

The chain recombines TRBV27 with TRBJ2-7; TRBD2 is a possible D gene (6 bases). Trimming stripped 3 bases from V and 3 bases from J, with 12 bases between. From germline, CDR1 is MNHEY and CDR2 SMNVEV (reference sequence). The CDR3 totals 14 residues. CDR3 DNA: TGTGCCAGCAGTTTTGTGGGAGGTGGCTACGAGCAGTACTTC. This sequence encodes CASSFVGGGYEQYF.

This sequence joins TRBV28 and TRBJ2-2; D remains ambiguous. Germline CDR1 MDHEN, CDR2 SYDVKM. This CDR3 has 13 residues. The V gene lost 10 bases and the J gene lost 2 bases, with 11 bases spanning the gap. The CDR3 loop reads CATHQSNTGELFF. The CDR3 DNA is TGTGCCACCCACCAGAGTAACACCGGGGAGCTGTTTTTT.

The V call is TRBV6-5, the J call TRBJ2-5; 7 bases match TRBD1. Unmatched junction bases numbered 9, after V lost 6 bases and J lost 2 bases. Germline V gene data show CDR1 as MNHEY and CDR2 as SVGAGI. This CDR3 is built from 15 residues. Here the CDR3 reads CASSPNRGLQETQYF. The CDR3 region has the DNA TGTGCCAGCAGCCCGAACAGGGGCTTACAAGAGACCCAGTACTTC.

V gene TRBV6-5 combines with J gene TRBJ2-5; the D is unclear. The CDR3 has 13 residues. Trimming left V 4 bases short and J 2 bases short, with 8 bases between. The germline CDR1 and CDR2 sequences are MNHEY and SVGAGI. The CDR3: CASSFHLQETQYF. The CDR3 coding sequence is TGTGCCAGCAGTTTTCACCTTCAAGAGACCCAGTACTTC.

This clone was found once. The chain carries TRBV7-6 and TRBJ2-2; D is uncertain. The V and J ends lost 2 bases and 1 base respectively, with 5 bases between them. CDR1 and CDR2 from the germline V gene are SGHVS and FNYEAQ. The CDR3 length is 14 residues. The chain's CDR3 is CASSLNWNTGELFF. The DNA of the CDR3 is TGTGCCAGCAGCTTAAATTGGAACACCGGGGAGCTGTTTTTT.